The T cell receptor (beta chain) described here comes from a study of blood T cell repertoires in COVID-19. The overall study: Italy, Spain and the United States were the sources of the convalescent and acute COVID-19 samples.

Germline CDR1 reads SGDLS; CDR2 reads YYNGEE. CDR3 length: 16 amino acids. Losses at the gene ends were 0 bases for V and 6 bases for J; bases not matched to a gene: 2. In the authors' methods: For nucleated cells, counts were estimated from reference gene primer amplification. The protocol was immunoSEQ multiplex PCR, while the TCRdb copy is restricted to in-frame clones and leaves out a portion. D and trimming were read from the DNA, whereas the V and J calls and clone size are those reported in that table. The sample lists more than 150,000 clones; about 85% were seen once. The chain has TRBV9 and TRBJ2-2; 13 bases align to TRBD2. The TCR was taken from a man aged 70 or older with active or convalescent COVID-19. Sequencing was done on a sample of peripheral blood. CDR3 residues: CASSVGLAGGAGELFF. The CDR3, as DNA: TGTGCCAGCAGCGTAGGACTAGCGGGGGGAGCCGGGGAGCTGTTTTTT.